This TCR beta chain was documented in a study of technical replicates of blood from several donors (TCRdb year 2017). In the case of this clone: It has no known antigen specificity. Nothing much larger sits one base from this clone, and base qualities are not available.

Library method: the immunoSEQ multiplex PCR assay. The table was pulled from immuneACCESS by TCRdb, which kept in-frame rearrangements only. Such tables lose some clones; where checked, under half of the loss comes from unresolved V genes, and the rest has no known cause. The sample table holds 75,000 to 95,000 clones, of which around 94% were seen once. The ten largest clones take up under 0.5% of the sample. Sequences MNHEY (CDR1) and SVGAGI (CDR2) are obtained from the germline V gene. Clipping removes 5 bases from V and 8 bases from J, with 1 as the unmatched junction base count. The cysteine opens and the phenylalanine closes a CDR3 of 12 amino acids. This entry keeps only the CDR3 DNA: 36 bases, framed from base 1.

The sequencing sample was made of T cells isolated from PBMCs. The source is a human donor in good health. The chain was built from TRBV6-5 and TRBJ2-1; TRBD1 matches 9 bases in the middle. The CDR3 region: CASSTGGDEQFF. The nucleotide sequence reads as follows: TGTGCCAGCAGTACAGGGGGCGATGAGCAGTTCTTC.